What follows are 18 T cell receptor beta chains derived from one specimen sequenced in a study of OX40 agonist ivuxolimab in advanced cancers. Some clones are missing from TCRdb's copy, which holds only in-frame ones; the method was immunoSEQ multiplex PCR. The sample includes approximately 37,000 clones, 65% to 80% of them seen just once. Specimen: CD4+ or CD8+ T cells sorted from blood, collected in a trial of the OX40 agonist ivuxolimab. The origin of the receptors is an adult with an advanced solid tumor such as melanoma, head and neck, liver or kidney cancer.

The chain links TRBV5-8 to TRBJ1-6; the match to TRBD1 covers 8 bases. CDR1 is SGHTS and CDR2 is YDEGEE in the germline V gene. J was trimmed by 8 bases and V by 0 bases; bases with no gene match: 7. The CDR3 length is 16 residues. CDR3 region: CASSLAGDRGHSPLHF. CDR3 coding DNA: TGTGCCAGCAGCTTGGCCGGTGACAGGGGACATTCACCCCTCCACTTT.

The J gene is TRBJ2-3, the V gene TRBV28; TRBD2 might be the D (6 bases). V lost 5 bases and J 9 bases, leaving 18 bases between the germline ends. This CDR3 region has 14 residues. Germline values: CDR1 MDHEN, CDR2 SYDVKM. The CDR3 coding sequence is TGTGCCAGCAGTCCCCCCCGGGGGATTGGGACGCAGTATTTT. Translating gives CASSPPRGIGTQYF.

J is TRBJ1-1 and V is TRBV6-5; D remains ambiguous. Trimming shortened V by 1 base and J by 10 bases, and 19 bases separated the two germline ends. This CDR3 is 15 amino acids long. The germline V gene encodes CDR1 MNHEY and CDR2 SVGAGI. The CDR3 is CASSYLSTQNRRAFF. CDR3 nucleotide sequence: TGTGCCAGCAGTTACTTATCGACACAGAACCGTCGAGCTTTCTTT.

This clone was observed a single time. CDR3 region: CASGRTGAGYTF. In nucleotides, the CDR3 is TGTGCCAGCGGCCGGACAGGGGCTGGCTACACCTTC. The chain has TRBV6-6 and TRBJ1-2; TRBD1 agrees at 9 bases. V was pared by 8 bases and J by 7 bases, with 5 bases of the junction left unmatched. CDR3 size: 12 residues. In germline, CDR1 is MNHNY, CDR2 SVGAGI (reference sequence).

The V and J genes are TRBV28 and TRBJ1-1; D might be TRBD1 (6 bases). This CDR3 contains 15 residues. The germline V gene has CDR1 MDHEN and CDR2 SYDVKM. Trimming left V 10 bases short and J 4 bases short, with 22 bases between. The CDR3 bases are TGTGCCATCCCCGAGGGGGGGGGCGGCGGCACTGAAGCTTTCTTT. This sequence encodes CAIPEGGGGGTEAFF.

This chain connects TRBV7-2 to TRBJ1-2; TRBD1 matches 7 bases. CDR1 and CDR2 from the germline V gene are SGHTA and FQGNSA. CDR3 length: 15 amino acids. With V trimmed by 5 bases and J by 2 bases, 8 bases remained unmatched. CDR3 DNA sequence: TGTGCCAGCAGCGCGTCGACAGGGTTGAACTATGGCTACACCTTC. Protein product: CASSASTGLNYGYTF.

This chain uses TRBV29-1 with TRBJ1-2; no clear D gene. With 7 bases removed from V and 0 bases from J, the gap between germline ends came to 33 bases. Germline V lookup: CDR1 SQVTM, CDR2 ANQGSEA. There are 20 residues in the CDR3. In DNA form, the CDR3 reads TGCAGCGCCGCGGACCGGGGAGGGAAAACCGCTCTACTAGCTAACTATGGCTACACCTTC. Its translation: CSAADRGGKTALLANYGYTF.

The chain has TRBV27 and TRBJ2-6; perhaps TRBD2 as D (5 bases). V lost 3 bases and J 3 bases, leaving 15 bases between the germline ends. Germline V gene lookup returns CDR1 MNHEY and CDR2 SMNVEV (reference sequence). This CDR3 has 17 amino acids. The CDR3 loop reads CASSLRILRDGANVLTF. The CDR3 DNA reads TGTGCCAGCAGTTTGCGCATACTGAGGGATGGGGCCAACGTCCTGACTTTC.

The rearrangement links TRBV28 to TRBJ2-6; D possibly matches TRBD1 or TRBD2 (6 bases each). V lost 3 bases and J 0 bases, leaving 12 bases between the germline ends. The CDR3 is 17 amino acids. The germline gives CDR1 MDHEN, CDR2 SYDVKM. The CDR3 loop reads CASSFGGGSSGANVLTF. In DNA form, the CDR3 reads TGTGCCAGCAGTTTCGGAGGGGGGTCCTCTGGGGCCAACGTCCTGACTTTC.

This clone was observed a few times. This chain joins TRBV2 and TRBJ1-5, with a tentative D call TRBD1 (6 bases). Looked up from germline, CDR1 is SNHLY and CDR2 is FYNNEI. This CDR3 spans 13 amino acids. V was cut by 11 bases and J by 0 bases, with 11 bases left in between. In nucleotides, the CDR3 is TGTGCCGTCCACAGGGATAGCAATCAGCCCCAGCATTTT. Amino acid sequence: CAVHRDSNQPQHF.

This chain connects TRBV19 to TRBJ1-2; D ambiguous. The CDR3 runs to 15 residues. Germline V gene lookup returns CDR1 LNHDA and CDR2 SQIVND (reference sequence). Trimming removed 2 bases from V and 4 bases from J, with 14 bases in between. The CDR3 DNA follows: TGTGCCAGTAGTATAACGACGCGTGCCTCCTATGGCTACACCTTC. As protein: CASSITTRASYGYTF. The entire variable domain, with the rest obtained from reference TRBV19 and TRBJ1-2, is as follows: DGGITQSPKYLFRKEGQNVTLSCEQNLNHDAMYWYRQDPGQGLRLIYYSQIVNDFQKGDIAEGYSVSREKKESFPLTVTSAQKNPTAFYLCASSITTRASYGYTFGSGTRLTVV.

This clone appeared a few times. The rearrangement joins TRBV18 to TRBJ1-1; D is undetermined. Germline loops: CDR1 KGHSH, CDR2 LQKENI. The germline V and J ends were trimmed by 5 bases and 5 bases, with 6 bases remaining between them. CDR3 length: 11 residues. In DNA, the CDR3 is TGTGCCAGCTCAGGGTGGACTGAAGCTTTCTTT. Amino acids: CASSGWTEAFF.

This chain uses TRBV5-1 with TRBJ2-1, with D possibly being TRBD1 (5 bases). In germline, CDR1 is SGHRS, CDR2 YFSETQ. This CDR3 contains 15 residues. V lost 0 bases and J 6 bases, leaving 13 bases between the germline ends. The CDR3 spells CASSLDPGFFNEQFF. In DNA form, the CDR3 reads TGCGCCAGCAGCTTGGATCCAGGGTTCTTCAATGAGCAGTTCTTC.

Turning to this clone: One end of the junction does not line up with germline, which may come from a read error. The CDR3 reads CASIRDRGNTEAFF. The CDR3 coding sequence is TGTGCAAGCATTCGCGACAGGGGGAACACTGAAGCTTTCTTT. The chain has TRBV6-1 and TRBJ1-1; 8 bases are a match to TRBD1. CDR1 is MNHNS, CDR2 SASEGT, per germline. CDR3 length equals 14 residues.

The chain employs TRBV7-9 and TRBJ1-5, with 8 bases aligning to TRBD1. This CDR3 region has 13 residues. Germline V CDR1 and CDR2: SEHNR, FQNEAQ (reference sequence). After removal of 3 bases from V and 5 bases from J, the junction contained 0 bases not matched to a gene. The CDR3 loop is CASSLTGDQPQHF. CDR3 nucleotides: TGTGCCAGCAGCTTGACAGGGGATCAGCCCCAGCATTTT.

This sequence joins TRBV19 and TRBJ1-2, with TRBD1 identical over 10 bases. This CDR3 is built from 16 residues. Germline assignment: CDR1 LNHDA and CDR2 SQIVND (reference sequence). J lost 4 bases, V lost 5 bases, and 10 bases had no gene match. The CDR3 loop is CASSPGQGIGRYGYTF. The CDR3 nucleotides read TGTGCCAGTAGTCCGGGACAGGGGATAGGTCGCTATGGCTACACCTTC.

The V and J genes are TRBV6-5 and TRBJ2-2; the D is unclear. This CDR3 has 13 amino acids. Germline V gene data show CDR1 as MNHEY and CDR2 as SVGAGI. Deletions cut 4 bases from V and 8 bases from J, with 11 bases between. CDR3 loop: CASSFRLTGELFF. The CDR3 region has the DNA TGTGCCAGCAGTTTTCGTCTCACGGGGGAGCTGTTTTTT.

The chain combines TRBV14 with TRBJ2-5, with TRBD1 matching 10 bases. The CDR3 totals 15 residues. Trimming removed 2 bases from V and 11 bases from J; junction bases left unmatched: 11. The germline CDR1 and CDR2 sequences are SGHDN and FVKESK. The CDR3 reads CASSQRGTGVGEQYF. In DNA form, the CDR3 reads TGTGCCAGCAGCCAACGAGGGACAGGGGTAGGGGAGCAGTACTTC.